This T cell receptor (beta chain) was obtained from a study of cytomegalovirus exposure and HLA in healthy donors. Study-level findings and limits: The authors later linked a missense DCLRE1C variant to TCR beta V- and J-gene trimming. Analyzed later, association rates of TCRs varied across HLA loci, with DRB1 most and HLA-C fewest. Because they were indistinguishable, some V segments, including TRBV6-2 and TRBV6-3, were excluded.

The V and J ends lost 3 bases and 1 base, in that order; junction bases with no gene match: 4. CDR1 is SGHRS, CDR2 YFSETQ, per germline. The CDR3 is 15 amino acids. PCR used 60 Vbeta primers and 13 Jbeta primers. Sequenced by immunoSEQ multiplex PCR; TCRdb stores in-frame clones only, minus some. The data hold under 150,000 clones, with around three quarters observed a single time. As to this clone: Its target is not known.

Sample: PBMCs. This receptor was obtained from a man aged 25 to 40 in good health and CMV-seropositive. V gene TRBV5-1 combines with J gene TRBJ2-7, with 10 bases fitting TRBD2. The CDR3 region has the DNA TGCGCCAGCAGCTCCGGACTAGCGGATTCCTACGAGCAGTACTTC. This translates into CASSSGLADSYEQYF.